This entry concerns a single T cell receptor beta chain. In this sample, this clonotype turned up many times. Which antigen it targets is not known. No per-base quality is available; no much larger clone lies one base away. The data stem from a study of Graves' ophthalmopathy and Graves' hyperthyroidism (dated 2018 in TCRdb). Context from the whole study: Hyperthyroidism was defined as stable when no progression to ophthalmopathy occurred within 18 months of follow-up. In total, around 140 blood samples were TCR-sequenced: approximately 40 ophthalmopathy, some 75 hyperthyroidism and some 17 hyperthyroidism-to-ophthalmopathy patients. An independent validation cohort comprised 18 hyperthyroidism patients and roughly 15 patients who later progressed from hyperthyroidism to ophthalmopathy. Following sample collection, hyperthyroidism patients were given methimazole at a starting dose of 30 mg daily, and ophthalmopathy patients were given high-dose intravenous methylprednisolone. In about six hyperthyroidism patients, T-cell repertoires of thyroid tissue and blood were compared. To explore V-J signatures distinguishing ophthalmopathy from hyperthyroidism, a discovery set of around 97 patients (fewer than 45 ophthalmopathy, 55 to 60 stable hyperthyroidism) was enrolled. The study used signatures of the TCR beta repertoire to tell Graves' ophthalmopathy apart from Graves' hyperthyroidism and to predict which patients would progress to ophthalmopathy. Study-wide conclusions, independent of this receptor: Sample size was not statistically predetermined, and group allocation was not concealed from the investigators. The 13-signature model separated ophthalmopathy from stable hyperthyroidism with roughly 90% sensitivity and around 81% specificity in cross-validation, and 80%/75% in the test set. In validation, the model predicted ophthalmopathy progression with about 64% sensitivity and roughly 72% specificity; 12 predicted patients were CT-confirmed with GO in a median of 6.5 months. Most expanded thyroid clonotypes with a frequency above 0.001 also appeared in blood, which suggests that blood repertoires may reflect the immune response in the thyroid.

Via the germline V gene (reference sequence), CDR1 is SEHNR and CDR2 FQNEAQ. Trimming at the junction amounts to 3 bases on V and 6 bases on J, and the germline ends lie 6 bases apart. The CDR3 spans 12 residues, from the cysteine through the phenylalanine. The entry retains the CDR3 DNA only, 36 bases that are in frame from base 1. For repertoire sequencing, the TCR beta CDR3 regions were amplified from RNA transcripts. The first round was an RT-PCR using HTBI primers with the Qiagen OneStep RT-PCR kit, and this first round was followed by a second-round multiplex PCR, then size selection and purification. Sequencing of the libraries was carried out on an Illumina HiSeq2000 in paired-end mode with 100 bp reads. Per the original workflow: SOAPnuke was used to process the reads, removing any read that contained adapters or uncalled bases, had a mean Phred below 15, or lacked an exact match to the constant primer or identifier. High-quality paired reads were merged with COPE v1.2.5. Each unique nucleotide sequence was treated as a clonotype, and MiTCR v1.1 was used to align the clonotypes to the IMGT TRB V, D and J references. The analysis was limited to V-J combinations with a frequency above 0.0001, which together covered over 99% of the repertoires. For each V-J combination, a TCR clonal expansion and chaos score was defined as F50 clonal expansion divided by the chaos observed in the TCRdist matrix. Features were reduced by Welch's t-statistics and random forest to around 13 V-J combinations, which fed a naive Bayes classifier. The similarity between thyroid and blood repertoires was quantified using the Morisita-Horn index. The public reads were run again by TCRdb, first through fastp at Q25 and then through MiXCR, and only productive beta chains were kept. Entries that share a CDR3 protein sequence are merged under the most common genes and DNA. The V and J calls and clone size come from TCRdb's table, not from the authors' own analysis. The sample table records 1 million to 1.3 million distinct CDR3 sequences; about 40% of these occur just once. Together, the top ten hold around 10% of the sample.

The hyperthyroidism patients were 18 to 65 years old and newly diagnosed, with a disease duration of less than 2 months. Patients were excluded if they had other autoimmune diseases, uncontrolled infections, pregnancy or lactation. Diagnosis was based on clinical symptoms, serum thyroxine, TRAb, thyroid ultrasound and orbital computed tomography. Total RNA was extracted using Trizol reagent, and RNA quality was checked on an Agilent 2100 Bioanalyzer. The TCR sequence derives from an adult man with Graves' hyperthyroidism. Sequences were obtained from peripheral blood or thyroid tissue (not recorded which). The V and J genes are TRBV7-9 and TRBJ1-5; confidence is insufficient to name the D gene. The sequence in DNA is TGTGCCAGCAGCTTGGGTATTCAGCCCCAGCATTTT. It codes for CASSLGIQPQHF.